This TCR beta chain was captured by sequencing in a study of shared clonotypes between healthy human individuals. Study results and limitations: Sequencing depth was expected to affect clonotype sharing among donors.

Produced via immunoSEQ multiplex PCR; TCRdb's table is partial and in-frame only. This sample yields about 960,000 clones, of which 76% are seen a single time; over 1.3% belongs to the top ten. This CDR3 is built from 15 residues. Looked up from germline, CDR1 is MNHNS and CDR2 is SASEGT. V was clipped by 5 bases and J by 0 bases, with 13 bases between them. In its sample, this clone was seen once. Its antigen remains unidentified. Adults of Caucasian background living in Nashville, Tennessee made up all donors. The sequence was obtained from a man aged 18 to 30 in good health. The V gene is TRBV6-1, the J gene TRBJ1-1; perhaps TRBD1 as D (5 bases). The sequencing input was memory CD4+ T cells sorted from blood. Described subset: CD45RA-negative fraction. CDR3 sequence (DNA): TGTGCCAGCAGTCCGCGACAGACGTTGAACACTGAAGCTTTCTTT. Translation gives CASSPRQTLNTEAFF.